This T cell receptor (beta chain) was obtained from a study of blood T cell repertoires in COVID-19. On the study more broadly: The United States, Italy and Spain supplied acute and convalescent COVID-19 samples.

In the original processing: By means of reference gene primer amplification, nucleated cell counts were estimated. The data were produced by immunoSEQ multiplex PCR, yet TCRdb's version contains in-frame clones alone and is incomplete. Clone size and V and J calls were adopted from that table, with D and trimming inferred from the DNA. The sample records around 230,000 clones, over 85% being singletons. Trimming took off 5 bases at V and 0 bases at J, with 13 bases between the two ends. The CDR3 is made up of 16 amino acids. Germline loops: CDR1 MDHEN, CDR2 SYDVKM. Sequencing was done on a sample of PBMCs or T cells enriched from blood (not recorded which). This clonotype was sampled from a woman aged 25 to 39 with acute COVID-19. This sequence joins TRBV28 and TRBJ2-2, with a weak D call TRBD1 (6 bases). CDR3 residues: CASSLWTVTNTGELFF. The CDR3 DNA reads TGTGCCAGCAGTCTGTGGACAGTTACGAACACCGGGGAGCTGTTTTTT.